The clone carrying this TCR beta chain was picked up one time. This entry is derived from a study of OX40 agonist ivuxolimab in advanced cancers. Study at large: The study enrolled dose-escalation patients with hepatocellular carcinoma, melanoma, renal cell or head and neck cancer. The eligibility criteria allowed prior anti-PD-1, anti-PD-L1 or anti-CTLA-4 therapy, and 30% to 45% had some. Males comprised 82.7% of the group, whose mean age was approximately 60 years (range roughly 20 to 85).

The repertoire was sequenced with immunoSEQ multiplex PCR; TCRdb's copy has only in-frame clones and lacks some. The sample lists about 12,000 clones, about 81% seen once, with 11% to 15% in the top ten. Samples of blood were obtained at baseline, on cycle 4 day 1, and on cycle 7 day 1. The sample was CD4+ or CD8+ T cells sorted from blood, taken in a trial of the OX40 agonist ivuxolimab. This TCR was sampled from an adult with an advanced solid tumor such as melanoma, head and neck, liver or kidney cancer.

The CDR3 nucleotides read TGTGCCAGCAGCTTAAGACCTTACTACGAGCAGTACTTC. This sequence encodes CASSLRPYYEQYF. The chain uses TRBV7-3 and TRBJ2-7; D unresolved. CDR3 size: 13 residues. Germline values: CDR1 SGHTA, CDR2 FQGTGA. V dropped 1 base and J dropped 3 bases, with 7 bases sitting between them.